A selection of T cell receptor beta chains follows, all from one sample in a study of regulatory T cells in long-lasting Graves disease. TCRdb called the multiplex PCR reads again in MiXCR, with one record for every CDR3 protein. Of 300,000 to 500,000 distinct CDR3 sequences in the sample, less than 25% were seen once. Source: peripheral blood mononuclear cells (PBMCs), taken when the disease was refractory, from a patient treated with antithyroid drugs. The receptors derive from a female donor with Graves disease. Both conserved end residues are part of each CDR3. Each record gives: V gene, CDR3 length, clone size, J gene, CDR3 protein. Where a row states a size, it is once, few, many or the class of an expanded clone; other rows omit it.

TRBV6-1	15	-	TRBJ2-7	CATEMGQGASYEQYF
TRBV6-6	12	few	TRBJ1-2	CASSYSSDGYTF
TRBV19	16	few	TRBJ1-2	CASSIGRQILPYGYTF
TRBV27	14	-	TRBJ2-1	CASSLGFPYNEQFF
TRBV6-1	16	-	TRBJ1-1	CASSESWGSLGTEAFF
TRBV29-1	11	-	TRBJ2-2	CSAGGAGELFF
TRBV27	16	few	TRBJ2-2	CASSPIWRENTGELFF
TRBV28	16	many	TRBJ2-7	CASSLFDPQGAYEQYF
TRBV20-1	13	many	TRBJ2-7	CSARSQGAYEQYF
TRBV6-1	18	-	TRBJ2-4	CATAGTGDWDLAKNIQYF
TRBV6-1	13	many	TRBJ1-2	CASSTGTGYGYTF
TRBV4-3	16	few	TRBJ2-2	CASSPGLAELHGELFF
TRBV7-8	13	many	TRBJ1-1	CASSLELNTEAFF
TRBV2	15	many	TRBJ2-5	CASRASRIGQETQYF
TRBV20-1	11	many	TRBJ2-7	CSVSQGYEQYF
TRBV25-1	14	many	TRBJ2-5	CASSTLWTGGTQYF
TRBV7-2	13	-	TRBJ2-7	CASRDAWTYEQYF
TRBV29-1	16	-	TRBJ2-7	CSAERARASGIHEQYF
TRBV24-1	13	many	TRBJ1-6	CATSGRLNSPLHF
TRBV29-1	14	many	TRBJ2-7	CSVEALAGGYEQYF
TRBV28	17	many	TRBJ1-2	CASSSRDAGRGGHGYTF
TRBV12-3/TRBV12-4	14	many	TRBJ1-5	CASSFGGSNQPQHF
TRBV7-9	11	-	TRBJ2-1	CASSLGGRRFF
TRBV4-3	17	many	TRBJ1-1	CASSQDWAGTWNTEAFF
TRBV9	15	few	TRBJ1-4	CASGLSGTGNEKLFF
TRBV7-2	19	few	TRBJ2-2	CASSRPGLAGGPHTGELFF
TRBV12-3/TRBV12-4	15	-	TRBJ2-7	CASSLRTGGPYEQYF
TRBV27	14	-	TRBJ2-7	CASSPVGASYEQYF